The sequence of this TCR beta chain was determined in a study of T cells after posttransplantation cyclophosphamide. Broader study findings: Recipient CMV seropositivity and CMV reactivation strongly tracked TRB clonality.

Cells defined as naive were viable CD3+CD4+ or CD3+CD8+ and CCR7+CD45RA+CD45RO-CD95-CD27+CD28+. In the case of this clone: Its antigen is not known.

Using immunoSEQ multiplex PCR, the repertoire was profiled, and TCRdb retains in-frame clones only, with some absent. The table shows about 16,000 clones, with less than 95% occurring only once. After removal of 5 bases from V and 8 bases from J, the junction contained 11 bases not matched to a gene. The CDR3 spans 15 residues. The germline V gene encodes CDR1 MNHEY and CDR2 SVGAGI. The material sequenced was naive CD4+ T cells sorted from blood. The chain uses TRBV6-5 and TRBJ2-7, with 11 nucleotides matching TRBD2. The origin of this receptor is a woman aged 50 to 65 in good health and a related stem cell transplant donor. DNA for the CDR3: TGTGCCAGCAGTCCCGGAGTAGCGGGAGGGCCTAAGCAGTACTTC. Its translation is CASSPGVAGGPKQYF.